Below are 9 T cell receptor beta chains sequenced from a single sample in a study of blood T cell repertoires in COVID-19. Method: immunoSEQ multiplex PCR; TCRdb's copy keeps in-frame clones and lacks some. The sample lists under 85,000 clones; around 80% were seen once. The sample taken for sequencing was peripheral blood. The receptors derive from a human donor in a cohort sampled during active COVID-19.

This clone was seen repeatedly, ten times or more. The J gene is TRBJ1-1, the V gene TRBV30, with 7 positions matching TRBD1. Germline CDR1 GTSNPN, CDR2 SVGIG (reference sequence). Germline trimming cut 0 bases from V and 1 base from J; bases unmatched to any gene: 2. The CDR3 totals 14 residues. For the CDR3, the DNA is TGTGCCTGGAGTGTGGGACAGCCGAACACTGAAGCTTTCTTT. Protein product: CAWSVGQPNTEAFF.

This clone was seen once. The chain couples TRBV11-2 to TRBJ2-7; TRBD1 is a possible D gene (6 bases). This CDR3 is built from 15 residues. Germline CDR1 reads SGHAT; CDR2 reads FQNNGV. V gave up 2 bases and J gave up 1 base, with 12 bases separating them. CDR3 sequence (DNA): TGTGCCAGCAGCTTACAGGGGATTTCATCCTACGAGCAGTACTTC. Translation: CASSLQGISSYEQYF.

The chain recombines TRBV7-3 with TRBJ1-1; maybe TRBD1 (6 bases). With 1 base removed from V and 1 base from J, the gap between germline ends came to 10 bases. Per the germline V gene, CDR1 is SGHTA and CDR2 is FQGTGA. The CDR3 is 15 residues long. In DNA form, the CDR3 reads TGTGCCAGCAGCTTAATGCCGGGACAGAACACTGAAGCTTTCTTT. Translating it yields CASSLMPGQNTEAFF.

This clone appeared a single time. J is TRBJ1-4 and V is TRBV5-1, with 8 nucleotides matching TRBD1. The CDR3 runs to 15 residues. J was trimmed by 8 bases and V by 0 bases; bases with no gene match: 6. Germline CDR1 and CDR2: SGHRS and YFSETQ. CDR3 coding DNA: TGCGCCAGCAGCTTGGGAGCGACAGGGGAAGAAAAACTGTTTTTT. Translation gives CASSLGATGEEKLFF.

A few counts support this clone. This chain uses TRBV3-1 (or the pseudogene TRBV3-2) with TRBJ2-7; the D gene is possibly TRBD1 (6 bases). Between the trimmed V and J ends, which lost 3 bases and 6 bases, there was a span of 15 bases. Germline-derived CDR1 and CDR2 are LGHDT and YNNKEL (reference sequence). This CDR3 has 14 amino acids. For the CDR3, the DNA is TGTGCCAGCAGCCATAACAGGGTCCTTGGCGAGCAGTACTTC. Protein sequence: CASSHNRVLGEQYF.

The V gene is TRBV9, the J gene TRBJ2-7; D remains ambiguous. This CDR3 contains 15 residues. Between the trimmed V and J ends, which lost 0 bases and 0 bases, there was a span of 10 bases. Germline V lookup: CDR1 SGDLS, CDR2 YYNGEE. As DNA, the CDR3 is TGTGCCAGCAGCGTAGAGCCAAGTGGCTCCTACGAGCAGTACTTC. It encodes CASSVEPSGSYEQYF.

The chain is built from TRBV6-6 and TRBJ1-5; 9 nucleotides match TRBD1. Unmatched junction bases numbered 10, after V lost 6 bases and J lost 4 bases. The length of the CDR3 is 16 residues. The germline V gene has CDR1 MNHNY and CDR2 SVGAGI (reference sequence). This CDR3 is CASSSATGQGNQPQHF. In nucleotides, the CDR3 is TGTGCCAGCAGCTCGGCGACGGGACAGGGAAATCAGCCCCAGCATTTT.

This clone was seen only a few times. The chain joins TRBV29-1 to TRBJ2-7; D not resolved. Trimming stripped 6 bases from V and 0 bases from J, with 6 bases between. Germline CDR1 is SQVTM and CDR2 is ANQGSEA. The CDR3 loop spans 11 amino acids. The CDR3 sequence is CSVSFSYEQYF. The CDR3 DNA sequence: TGCAGCGTGAGCTTCTCCTACGAGCAGTACTTC.

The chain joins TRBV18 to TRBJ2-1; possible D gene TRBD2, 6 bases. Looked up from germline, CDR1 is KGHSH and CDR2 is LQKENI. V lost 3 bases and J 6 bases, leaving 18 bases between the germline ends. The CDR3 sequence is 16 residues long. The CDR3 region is CASSPPRTYSGNEQFF. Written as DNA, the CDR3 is TGTGCCAGCTCACCCCCGAGGACTTATAGCGGCAATGAGCAGTTCTTC.